This TCR beta chain was identified in a study of T and B cells in COVID-19 patients. Study outcomes and limitations: Early severe-case samples and blood from mildly ill patients during symptoms were in short supply.

A remark on this clonotype: Its antigen is undetermined. The junction does not match germline at one end; this may be a read error.

The CDR3 length is 15 residues. The V gene's germline CDR1 is SGHAT and CDR2 FQNNGV. BIOMED2 TRB-A/B primer pools were used in multiplex TRB PCR. Each CDR3 protein is one row after TCRdb ran MiXCR on the multiplex PCR reads. The sample records approximately 4,000 distinct CDR3 sequences, roughly a fifth being singletons. Blood genomic DNA input for TRB amplification was 250-500 ng. Sequenced sample: blood. The chain combines TRBV11-2 with TRBJ1-4; D is possibly TRBD1 (6 bases). This receptor was obtained from a human donor with active COVID-19. CDR3 in amino acids: CASSSRGGARERLFF. The CDR3 bases are TGTGCCAGCAGCTCCCGGGGGGGGGCGAGGGAAAGACTGTTTTTT.